This T cell receptor beta chain is drawn from a study of T-cell reconstitution after alpha-beta-depleted transplantation in children. As regards this clonotype: Its target is unknown.

As it was prepared, the TCRbeta library received unique molecular identifiers. TCRdb processed the PCR reads anew with MiXCR; each CDR3 protein has one entry. The sample gives around 450,000 distinct CDR3 sequences, over 40% of which show up once; under 35% is in the top ten. Study-level findings and limits: At the one-year point after transplant, T-cell counts and TCRbeta diversity were found to come mostly from T cells that had been newly produced. Approximately two months post-transplant, alpha-beta T cells reportedly originated from several hundred expanded graft clones.

Sample: PBMCs, taken before TCRalphabeta/CD19-depleted stem cell transplant. This TCR derives from a girl aged 2-10 years with aplastic anemia, due to receive a stem cell transplant.

The CDR3 is CSARIAVQPDTQYF. The DNA of the CDR3 is TGCAGTGCTAGAATTGCGGTTCAGCCAGATACGCAGTATTTT. This sequence joins TRBV20-1 and TRBJ2-3; D uncertain. Germline CDR1 and CDR2: DFQATT and SNEGSKA (reference sequence). V was trimmed by 2 bases and J by 4 bases, leaving 13 bases between them. The CDR3 consists of 14 residues.